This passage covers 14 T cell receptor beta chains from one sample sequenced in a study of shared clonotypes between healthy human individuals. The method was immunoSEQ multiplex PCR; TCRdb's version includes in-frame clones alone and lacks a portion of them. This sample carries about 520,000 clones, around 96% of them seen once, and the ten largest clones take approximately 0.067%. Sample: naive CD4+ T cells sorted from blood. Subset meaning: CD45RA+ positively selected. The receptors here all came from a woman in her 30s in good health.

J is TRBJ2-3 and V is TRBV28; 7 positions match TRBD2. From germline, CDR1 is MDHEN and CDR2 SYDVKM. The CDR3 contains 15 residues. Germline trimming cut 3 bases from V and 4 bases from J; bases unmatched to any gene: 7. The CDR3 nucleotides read TGTGCCAGCAGTTTCTCAATCGCGGGAGCAGATACGCAGTATTTT. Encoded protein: CASSFSIAGADTQYF. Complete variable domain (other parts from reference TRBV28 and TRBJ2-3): DVKVTQSSRYLVKRTGEKVFLECVQDMDHENMFWYRQDPGLGLRLIYFSYDVKMKEKGDIPEGYSVSREKKERFSLILESASTNQTSMYLCASSFSIAGADTQYFGPGTRLTVL.

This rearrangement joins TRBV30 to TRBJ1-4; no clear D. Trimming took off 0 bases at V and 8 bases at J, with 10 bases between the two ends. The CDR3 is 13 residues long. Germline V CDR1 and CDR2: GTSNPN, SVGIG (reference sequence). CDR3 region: CAWSVALREKLFF. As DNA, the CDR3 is TGTGCCTGGAGTGTCGCATTGAGGGAAAAACTGTTTTTT.

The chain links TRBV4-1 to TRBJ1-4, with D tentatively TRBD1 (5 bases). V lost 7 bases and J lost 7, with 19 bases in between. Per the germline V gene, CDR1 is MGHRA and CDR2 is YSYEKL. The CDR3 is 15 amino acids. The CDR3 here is CASKKIALQGEKLFF. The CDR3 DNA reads TGCGCCAGCAAGAAGATCGCCCTTCAGGGTGAAAAACTGTTTTTT.

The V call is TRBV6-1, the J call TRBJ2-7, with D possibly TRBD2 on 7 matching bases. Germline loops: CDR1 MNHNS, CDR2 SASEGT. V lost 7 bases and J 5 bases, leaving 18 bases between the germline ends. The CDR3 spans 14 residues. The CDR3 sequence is CASTKGGSVNEQYF. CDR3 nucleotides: TGTGCCAGCACCAAGGGGGGGAGTGTCAACGAGCAGTACTTC.

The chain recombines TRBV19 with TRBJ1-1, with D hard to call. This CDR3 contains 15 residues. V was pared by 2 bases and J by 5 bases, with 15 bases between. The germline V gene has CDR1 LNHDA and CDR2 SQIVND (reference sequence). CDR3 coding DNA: TGTGCCAGTAGTATACTGTATTCACTAAAAACTGAAGCTTTCTTT. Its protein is CASSILYSLKTEAFF.

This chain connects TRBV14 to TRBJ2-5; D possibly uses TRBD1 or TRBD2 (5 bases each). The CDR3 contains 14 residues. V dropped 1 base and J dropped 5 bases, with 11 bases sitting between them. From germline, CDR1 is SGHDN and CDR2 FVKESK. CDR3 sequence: CASSQVTGRETQYF. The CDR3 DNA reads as TGTGCCAGCAGCCAAGTCACGGGACGGGAGACCCAGTACTTC.

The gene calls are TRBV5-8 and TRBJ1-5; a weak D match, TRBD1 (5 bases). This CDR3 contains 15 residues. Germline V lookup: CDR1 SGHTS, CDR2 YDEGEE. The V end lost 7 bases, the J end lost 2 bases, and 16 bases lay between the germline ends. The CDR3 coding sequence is TGTGCCAGCGAACCTTCAGGGCAGCGCAATCAGCCCCAGCATTTT. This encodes CASEPSGQRNQPQHF.

The CDR3 DNA sequence: TGTGCCAGCAGCTTGACAGATAATTCACCCCTCCACTTT. Amino acid sequence: CASSLTDNSPLHF. J is TRBJ1-6 and V is TRBV11-3; D perhaps matches TRBD1 (5 bases). This CDR3 contains 13 residues. The V end lost 3 bases, the J end lost 5 bases, and 5 bases lay between the germline ends. Germline CDR1 and CDR2: SGHNT and YENEEA.

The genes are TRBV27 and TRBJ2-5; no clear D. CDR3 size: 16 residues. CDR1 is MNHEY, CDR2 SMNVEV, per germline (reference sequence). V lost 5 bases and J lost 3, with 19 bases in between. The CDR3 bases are TGTGCCAGCAGTCGATACACCGATGGGGAAAAAGAGACCCAGTACTTC. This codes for CASSRYTDGEKETQYF.

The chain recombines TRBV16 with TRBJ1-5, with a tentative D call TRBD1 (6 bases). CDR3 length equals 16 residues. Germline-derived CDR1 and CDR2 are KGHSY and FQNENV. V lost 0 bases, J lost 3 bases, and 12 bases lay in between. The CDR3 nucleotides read TGTGCCAGCAGCCAATCGCTGGGGGCTACCAATCAGCCCCAGCATTTT. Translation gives CASSQSLGATNQPQHF.

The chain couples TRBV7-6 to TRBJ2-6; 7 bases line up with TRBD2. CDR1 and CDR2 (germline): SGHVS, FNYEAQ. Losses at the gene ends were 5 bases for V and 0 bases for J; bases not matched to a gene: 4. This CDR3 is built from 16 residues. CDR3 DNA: TGTGCCAGCAGCCGGGGGGTAAACTCTGGGGCCAACGTCCTGACTTTC. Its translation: CASSRGVNSGANVLTF. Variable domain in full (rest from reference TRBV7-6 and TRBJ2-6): GAGVSQSPRYKVTKRGQDVALRCDPISGHVSLYWYRQALGQGPEFLTYFNYEAQQDKSGLPNDRFSAERPEGSISTLTIQRTEQRDSAMYRCASSRGVNSGANVLTFGAGSRLTVL.

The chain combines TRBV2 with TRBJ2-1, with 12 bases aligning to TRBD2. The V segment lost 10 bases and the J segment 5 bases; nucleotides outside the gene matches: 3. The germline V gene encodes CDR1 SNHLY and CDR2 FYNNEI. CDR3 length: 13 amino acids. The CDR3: CATGLAGNNEQFF. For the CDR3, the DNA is TGTGCCACCGGACTAGCGGGAAACAATGAGCAGTTCTTC.

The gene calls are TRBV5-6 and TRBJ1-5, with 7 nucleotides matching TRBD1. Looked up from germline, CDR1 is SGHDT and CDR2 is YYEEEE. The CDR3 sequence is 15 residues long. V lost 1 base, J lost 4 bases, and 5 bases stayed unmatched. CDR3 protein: CASSLRGQHNQPQHF. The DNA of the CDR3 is TGTGCCAGCAGCTTGAGGGGGCAGCATAATCAGCCCCAGCATTTT. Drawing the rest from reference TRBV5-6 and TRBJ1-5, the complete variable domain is DAGVTQSPTHLIKTRGQQVTLRCSPKSGHDTVSWYQQALGQGPQFIFQYYEEEERQRGNFPDRFSGHQFPNYSSELNVNALLLGDSALYLCASSLRGQHNQPQHFGDGTRLSIL.

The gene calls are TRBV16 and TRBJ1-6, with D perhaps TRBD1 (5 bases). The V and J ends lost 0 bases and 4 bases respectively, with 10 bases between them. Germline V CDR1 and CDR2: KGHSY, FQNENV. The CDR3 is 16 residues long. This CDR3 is CASSQSRGRYNSPLHF. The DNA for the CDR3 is TGTGCCAGCAGCCAATCAAGGGGACGGTATAATTCACCCCTCCACTTT.